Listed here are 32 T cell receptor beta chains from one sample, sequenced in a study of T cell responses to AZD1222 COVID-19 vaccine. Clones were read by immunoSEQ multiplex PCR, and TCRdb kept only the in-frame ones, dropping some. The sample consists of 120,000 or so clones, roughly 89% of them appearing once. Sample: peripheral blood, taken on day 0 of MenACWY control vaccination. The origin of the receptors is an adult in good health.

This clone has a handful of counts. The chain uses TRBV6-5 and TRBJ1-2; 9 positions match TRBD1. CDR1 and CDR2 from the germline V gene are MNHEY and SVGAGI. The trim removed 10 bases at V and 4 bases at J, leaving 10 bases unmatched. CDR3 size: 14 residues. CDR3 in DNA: TGTGCCACGACAAACAGGGGGCTTATCTATGGCTACACCTTC. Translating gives CATTNRGLIYGYTF.

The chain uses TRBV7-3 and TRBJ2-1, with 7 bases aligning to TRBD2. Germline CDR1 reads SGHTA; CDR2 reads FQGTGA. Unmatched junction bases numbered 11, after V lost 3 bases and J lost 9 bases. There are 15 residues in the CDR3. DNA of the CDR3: TGTGCCAGCAGCTTCGGACTAGTGAAGAGATCTGAGCAGTTCTTC. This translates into CASSFGLVKRSEQFF.

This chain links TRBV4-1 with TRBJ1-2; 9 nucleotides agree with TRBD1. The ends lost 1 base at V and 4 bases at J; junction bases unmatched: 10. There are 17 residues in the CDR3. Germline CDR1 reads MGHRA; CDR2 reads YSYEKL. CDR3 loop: CASSQGTGELSTYGYTF. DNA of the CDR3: TGCGCCAGCAGCCAAGGGACAGGGGAACTATCTACCTATGGCTACACCTTC.

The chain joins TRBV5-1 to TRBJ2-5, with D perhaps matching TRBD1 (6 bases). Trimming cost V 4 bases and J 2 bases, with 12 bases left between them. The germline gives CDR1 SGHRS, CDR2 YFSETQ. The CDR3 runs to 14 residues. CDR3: CASSRTEAQETQYF. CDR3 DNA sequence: TGCGCCAGCAGCCGGACAGAGGCTCAAGAGACCCAGTACTTC.

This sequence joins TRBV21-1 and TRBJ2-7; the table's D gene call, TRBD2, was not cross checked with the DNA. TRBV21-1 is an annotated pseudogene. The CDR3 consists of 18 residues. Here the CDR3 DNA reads TGTGCCAGCAGCCCCACAGGGAGGGGGACTAGCGGGAGATACGAGCAGTACTTC. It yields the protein CASSPTGRGTSGRYEQYF.

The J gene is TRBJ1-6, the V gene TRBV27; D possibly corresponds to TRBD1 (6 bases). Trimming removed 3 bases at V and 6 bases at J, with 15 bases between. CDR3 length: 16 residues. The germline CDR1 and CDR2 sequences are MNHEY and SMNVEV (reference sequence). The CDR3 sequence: CASSFQAQGSNSPLHF. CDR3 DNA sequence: TGTGCCAGCAGTTTCCAAGCACAGGGCAGTAATTCACCCCTCCACTTT.

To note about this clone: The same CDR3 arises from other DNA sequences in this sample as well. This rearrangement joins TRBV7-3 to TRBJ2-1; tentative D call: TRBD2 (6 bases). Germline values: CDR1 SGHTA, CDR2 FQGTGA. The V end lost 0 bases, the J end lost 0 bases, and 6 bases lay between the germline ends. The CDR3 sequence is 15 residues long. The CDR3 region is CASSLTGGSYNEQFF. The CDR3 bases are TGTGCCAGCAGCTTAACCGGGGGCTCCTACAATGAGCAGTTCTTC.

In nucleotides, the CDR3 is TGTGCCAGCAGCTTAGGTTCGTCCAATGAGCAGTTCTTC. Amino acid sequence: CASSLGSSNEQFF. V gene TRBV7-9 combines with J gene TRBJ2-1; D unclear. V lost 1 base to trimming and J lost 6 bases, with 7 bases between them. The CDR3 totals 13 residues. Germline CDR1 reads SEHNR; CDR2 reads FQNEAQ (reference sequence).

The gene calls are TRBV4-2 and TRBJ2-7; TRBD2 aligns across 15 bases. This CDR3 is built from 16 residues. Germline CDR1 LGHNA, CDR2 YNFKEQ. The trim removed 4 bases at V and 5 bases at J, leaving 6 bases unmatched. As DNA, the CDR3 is TGTGCCAGCAGCCTACTAGGACTAGCGGGAGGGGACGAGCAGTACTTC. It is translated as CASSLLGLAGGDEQYF.

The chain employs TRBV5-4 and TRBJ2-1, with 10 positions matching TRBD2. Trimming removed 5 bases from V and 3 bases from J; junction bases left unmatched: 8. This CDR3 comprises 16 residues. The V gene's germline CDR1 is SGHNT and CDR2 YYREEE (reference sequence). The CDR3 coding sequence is TGTGCCAGCAGTCGGGCTAGCGGGGGCAGCTACAATGAGCAGTTCTTC. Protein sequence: CASSRASGGSYNEQFF.

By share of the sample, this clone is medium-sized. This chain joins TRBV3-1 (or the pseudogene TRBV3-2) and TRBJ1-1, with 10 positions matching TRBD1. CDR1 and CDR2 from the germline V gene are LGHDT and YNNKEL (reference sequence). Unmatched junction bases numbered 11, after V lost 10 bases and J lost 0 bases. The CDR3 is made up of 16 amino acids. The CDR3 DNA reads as TGTGCCACCAGAGACGGGACAGGGGCGATGAACACTGAAGCTTTCTTT. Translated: CATRDGTGAMNTEAFF.

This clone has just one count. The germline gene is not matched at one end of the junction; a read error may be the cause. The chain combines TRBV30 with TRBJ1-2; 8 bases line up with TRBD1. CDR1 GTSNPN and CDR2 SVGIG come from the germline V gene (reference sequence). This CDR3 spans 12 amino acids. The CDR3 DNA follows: TGTGCCTGGAGTCTTGTCCCCGGGACAGGATACTTC. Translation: CAWSLVPGTGYF.

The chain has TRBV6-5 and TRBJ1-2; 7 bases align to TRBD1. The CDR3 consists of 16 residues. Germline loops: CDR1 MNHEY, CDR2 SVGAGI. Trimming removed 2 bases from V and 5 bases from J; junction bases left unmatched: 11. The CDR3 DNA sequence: TGTGCCAGCAGTTACAGCAACCCAGGGGGATTTTATGGCTACACCTTC. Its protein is CASSYSNPGGFYGYTF.

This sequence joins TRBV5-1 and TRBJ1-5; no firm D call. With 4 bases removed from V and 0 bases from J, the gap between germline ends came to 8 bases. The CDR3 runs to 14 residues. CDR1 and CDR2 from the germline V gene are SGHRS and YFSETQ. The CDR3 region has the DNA TGCGCCAGCAGCCGCGGAGGTAGCAATCAGCCCCAGCATTTT. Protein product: CASSRGGSNQPQHF.

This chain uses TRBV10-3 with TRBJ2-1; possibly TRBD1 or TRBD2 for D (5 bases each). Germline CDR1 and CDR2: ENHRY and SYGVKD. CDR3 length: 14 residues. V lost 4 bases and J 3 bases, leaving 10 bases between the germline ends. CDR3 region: CAISGGIDYNEQFF. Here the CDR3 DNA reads TGTGCCATCAGTGGGGGGATAGACTACAATGAGCAGTTCTTC.

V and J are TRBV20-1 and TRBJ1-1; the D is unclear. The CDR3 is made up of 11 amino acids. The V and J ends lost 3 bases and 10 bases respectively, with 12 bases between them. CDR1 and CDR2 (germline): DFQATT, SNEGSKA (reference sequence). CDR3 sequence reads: CSASVLMGAFF. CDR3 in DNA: TGCAGTGCTAGCGTACTGATGGGAGCTTTCTTT.

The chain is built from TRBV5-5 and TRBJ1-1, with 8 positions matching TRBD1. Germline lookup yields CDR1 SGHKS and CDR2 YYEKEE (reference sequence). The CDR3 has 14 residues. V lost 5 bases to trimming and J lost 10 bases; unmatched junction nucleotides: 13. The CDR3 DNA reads TGTGCCAGCAGTTCGGGACAGGTAGAACTAGGAGCTTTCTTT. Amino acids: CASSSGQVELGAFF.

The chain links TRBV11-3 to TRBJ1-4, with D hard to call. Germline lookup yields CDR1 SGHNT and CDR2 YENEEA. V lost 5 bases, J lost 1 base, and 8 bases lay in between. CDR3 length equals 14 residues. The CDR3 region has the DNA TGTGCCAGCAGCCTTGGAGGAACTAATGAAAAACTGTTTTTT. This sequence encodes CASSLGGTNEKLFF.

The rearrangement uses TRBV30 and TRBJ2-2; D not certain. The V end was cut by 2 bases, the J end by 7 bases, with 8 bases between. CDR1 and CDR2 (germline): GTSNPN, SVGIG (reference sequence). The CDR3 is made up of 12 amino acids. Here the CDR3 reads CAWSFGNGELFF. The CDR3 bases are TGTGCCTGGAGTTTTGGAAACGGGGAGCTGTTTTTT.

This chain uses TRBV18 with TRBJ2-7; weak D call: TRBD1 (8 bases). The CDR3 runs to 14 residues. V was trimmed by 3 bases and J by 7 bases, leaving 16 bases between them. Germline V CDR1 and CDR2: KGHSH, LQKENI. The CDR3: CASSPKQGEGEQYF. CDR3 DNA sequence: TGTGCCAGCTCACCTAAACAGGGGGAGGGTGAGCAGTACTTC.

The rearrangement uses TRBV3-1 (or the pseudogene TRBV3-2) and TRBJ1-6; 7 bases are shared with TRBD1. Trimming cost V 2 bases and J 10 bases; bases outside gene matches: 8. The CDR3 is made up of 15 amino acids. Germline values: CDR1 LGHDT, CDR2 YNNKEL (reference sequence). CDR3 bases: TGTGCCAGCAGCCAACAGACAGGGTCGGGCTCACCCCTCCACTTT. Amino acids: CASSQQTGSGSPLHF.

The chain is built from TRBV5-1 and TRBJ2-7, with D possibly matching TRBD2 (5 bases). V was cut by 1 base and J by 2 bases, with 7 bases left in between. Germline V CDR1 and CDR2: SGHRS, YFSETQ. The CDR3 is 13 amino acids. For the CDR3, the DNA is TGCGCCAGCAGCTTGCGGGATGCCTACGAGCAGTACTTC. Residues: CASSLRDAYEQYF.

In nucleotides, the CDR3 is TGTGCCAGCAGCTCGGCCACCGGGGAGCTGTTTTTT. Amino acid sequence: CASSSATGELFF. The chain carries TRBV11-2 and TRBJ2-2; D gene unclear. The CDR3 totals 12 residues. Germline V gene data show CDR1 as SGHAT and CDR2 as FQNNGV. Trimming took 4 bases from V and 4 from J, leaving 4 bases between them.

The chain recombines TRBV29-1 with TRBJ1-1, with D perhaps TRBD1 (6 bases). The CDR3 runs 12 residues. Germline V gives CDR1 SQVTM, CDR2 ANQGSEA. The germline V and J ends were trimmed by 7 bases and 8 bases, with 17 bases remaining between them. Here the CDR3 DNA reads TGCAGCGCACACCGGCCCGGGACAGAAGCTTTCTTT. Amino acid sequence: CSAHRPGTEAFF.

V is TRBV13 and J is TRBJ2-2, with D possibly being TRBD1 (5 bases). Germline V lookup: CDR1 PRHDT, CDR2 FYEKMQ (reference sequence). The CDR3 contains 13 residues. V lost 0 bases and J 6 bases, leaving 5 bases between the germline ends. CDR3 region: CASSLGRAGELFF. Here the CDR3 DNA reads TGTGCCAGCAGCTTAGGCAGGGCCGGGGAGCTGTTTTTT.

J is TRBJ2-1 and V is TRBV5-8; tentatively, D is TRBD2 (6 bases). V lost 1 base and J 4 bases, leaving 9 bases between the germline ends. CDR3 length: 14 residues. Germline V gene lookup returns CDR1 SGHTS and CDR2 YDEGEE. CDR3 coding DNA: TGTGCCAGCAGCTTGCGGGAGATGTACAATGAGCAGTTCTTC. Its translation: CASSLREMYNEQFF.

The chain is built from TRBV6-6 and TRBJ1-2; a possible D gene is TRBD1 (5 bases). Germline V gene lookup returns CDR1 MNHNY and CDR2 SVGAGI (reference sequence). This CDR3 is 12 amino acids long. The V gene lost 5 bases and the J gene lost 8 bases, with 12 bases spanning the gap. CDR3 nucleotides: TGTGCCAGCAGTCCCGGGGCAGAGGGCTACACCTTC. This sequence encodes CASSPGAEGYTF.

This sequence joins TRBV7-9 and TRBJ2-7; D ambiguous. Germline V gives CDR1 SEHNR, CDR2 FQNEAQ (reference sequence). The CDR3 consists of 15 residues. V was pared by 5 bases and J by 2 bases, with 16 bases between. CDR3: CASSRLGLTTYEQYF. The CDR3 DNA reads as TGTGCCAGCAGCCGCCTCGGGCTTACTACCTACGAGCAGTACTTC. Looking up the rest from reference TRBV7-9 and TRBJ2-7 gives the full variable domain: DTGVSQNPRHKITKRGQNVTFRCDPISEHNRLYWYRQTLGQGPEFLTYFQNEAQLEKSRLLSDRFSAERPKGSFSTLEIQRTEQGDSAMYLCASSRLGLTTYEQYFGPGTRLTVT.

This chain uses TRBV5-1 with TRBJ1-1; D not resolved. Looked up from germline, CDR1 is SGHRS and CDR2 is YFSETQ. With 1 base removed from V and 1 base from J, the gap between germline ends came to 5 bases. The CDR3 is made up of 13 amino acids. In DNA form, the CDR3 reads TGCGCCAGCAGCTTGTTGCAGAACACTGAAGCTTTCTTT. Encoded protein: CASSLLQNTEAFF.

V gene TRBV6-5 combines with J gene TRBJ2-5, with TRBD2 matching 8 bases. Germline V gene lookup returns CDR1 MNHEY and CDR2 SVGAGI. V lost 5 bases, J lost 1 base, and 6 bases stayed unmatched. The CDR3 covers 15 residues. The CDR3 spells CASSPRGRSQETQYF. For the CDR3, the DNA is TGTGCCAGCAGTCCCCGCGGGAGGAGCCAAGAGACCCAGTACTTC.

In DNA, the CDR3 is TGTGCCAGCAGCTTAGAGAGGGGCGTACGCCACGAGCAGTACTTC. Protein: CASSLERGVRHEQYF. The chain uses TRBV13 and TRBJ2-7; tentatively, D is TRBD1 or TRBD2 (5 bases each). The CDR3 has 15 amino acids. Deletions cut 1 base from V and 5 bases from J, with 15 bases between. CDR1 is PRHDT, CDR2 FYEKMQ, per germline (reference sequence).

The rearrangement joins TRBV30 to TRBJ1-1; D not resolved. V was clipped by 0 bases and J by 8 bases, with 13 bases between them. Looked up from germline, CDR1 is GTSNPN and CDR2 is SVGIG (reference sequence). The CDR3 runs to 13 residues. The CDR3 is CAWSVDGRFEAFF. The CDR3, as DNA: TGTGCCTGGAGTGTAGATGGGAGGTTCGAAGCTTTCTTT.